This T cell receptor beta chain derives from a study of cytomegalovirus exposure and HLA in healthy donors. The overall study: Prior work identified under 130 million unique TCR beta sequences in about 179 million T cells. Out of 398 genotyped donors, roughly 78% belonged to the Caucasian-associated ancestry cluster. Study-wide points: Sequencing depth roughly uniform across donors was assumed in presence/absence analyses.

The PCR made use of 60 Vbeta and 13 Jbeta primers. Libraries were prepared by immunoSEQ multiplex PCR; TCRdb keeps only in-frame clonotypes and omits some of them. The repertoire holds roughly 67,000 clones, with over 70% as singletons. The CDR3 is made up of 17 amino acids. The germline V gene encodes CDR1 SGHVS and CDR2 FQNEAQ. Trimming took off 4 bases at V and 4 bases at J, with 20 bases between the two ends. Concerning this clone itself: Its antigen is unknown.

The clonotype was recovered from a man in his sixties in good health and CMV-seropositive. The chain recombines TRBV7-8 with TRBJ1-5; D is perhaps TRBD1 (6 bases). The sample consisted of PBMCs. This chain's CDR3 is CASSSSAGRGWNQPQHF. DNA for the CDR3: TGTGCCAGCAGCTCTTCTGCGGGGAGGGGGTGGAATCAGCCCCAGCATTTT.